A single sample gave rise to the 32 T cell receptor beta chains below, sequenced in a study of blood T cell repertoires in COVID-19. Assay: immunoSEQ multiplex PCR; the TCRdb copy retains only in-frame clones and omits some. The profile shows 150,000 to 200,000 clones, 75% to 90% of them singletons. Sequencing input: PBMCs or T cells enriched from blood (not recorded which). These receptor sequences come from a woman aged 18-29 years who had recovered from COVID-19.

The chain combines TRBV3-1 (or the pseudogene TRBV3-2) with TRBJ1-6, with D tentatively TRBD1 (5 bases). Germline CDR1 and CDR2: LGHDT and YNNKEL (reference sequence). This CDR3 region has 14 residues. Trimming pared 0 bases from V and 11 bases from J, leaving 11 bases between. CDR3 sequence (DNA): TGTGCCAGCAGCCAAGACTCGGGGGGGGCACCCCTCCACTTT. Amino acid sequence: CASSQDSGGAPLHF.

The V call is TRBV5-1, the J call TRBJ1-5, with no clear D. V was cut by 0 bases and J by 0 bases, with 7 bases left in between. Germline V gene sequence: CDR1 SGHRS, CDR2 YFSETQ. The CDR3 spans 15 residues. The CDR3, as DNA: TGCGCCAGCAGCTTGGGAGAGAATAGCAATCAGCCCCAGCATTTT. Its translation is CASSLGENSNQPQHF.

V and J are TRBV14 and TRBJ2-7, with D tentatively TRBD2 (6 bases). Germline V gene data show CDR1 as SGHDN and CDR2 as FVKESK. Trimming cost V 4 bases and J 2 bases, with 9 bases left between them. The CDR3 has 13 residues. The CDR3 reads CASSPGLTYEQYF. The CDR3 region has the DNA TGTGCCAGCAGCCCCGGACTAACCTACGAGCAGTACTTC.

This rearrangement joins TRBV29-1 to TRBJ2-1, with 7 bases aligning to TRBD1. The CDR3 has 14 amino acids. V gave up 7 bases and J gave up 3 bases; unmatched junction bases: 9. The germline V gene encodes CDR1 SQVTM and CDR2 ANQGSEA. CDR3 in amino acids: CSGSLTGRYNEQFF. The CDR3 nucleotides read TGCAGCGGATCCCTGACAGGGCGCTACAATGAGCAGTTCTTC.

The V gene is TRBV15, the J gene TRBJ1-2, with 7 positions matching TRBD1. Germline CDR1 LNHNV, CDR2 YYDKDF (reference sequence). This CDR3 is built from 16 residues. The ends lost 5 bases at V and 3 bases at J; junction bases unmatched: 12. DNA of the CDR3: TGTGCCACCAGCGGTGTGGAGGGGGCCACCTACTATGGCTACACCTTC. Translation: CATSGVEGATYYGYTF.

The chain links TRBV29-1 to TRBJ1-4; 12 positions agree with TRBD1. V gave up 6 bases and J gave up 8 bases; unmatched junction bases: 4. This CDR3 comprises 13 residues. CDR1 is SQVTM and CDR2 is ANQGSEA in the germline V gene. As DNA, the CDR3 is TGCAGCGTCGGGACAGGGGGCGTAGAAAAACTGTTTTTT. Translating it yields CSVGTGGVEKLFF.

CDR3 region: CASSPLALSGYTF. CDR3 DNA sequence: TGTGCCAGCAGCCCCTTGGCCTTATCGGGCTACACCTTC. The rearrangement links TRBV7-6 to TRBJ1-2, with unresolved D. Germline-derived CDR1 and CDR2 are SGHVS and FNYEAQ. Trimming pared 5 bases from V and 8 bases from J, leaving 15 bases between. The length of the CDR3 is 13 residues.

The chain uses TRBV5-1 and TRBJ2-1; 11 bases match TRBD2. Trimming took 4 bases from V and 5 from J; bases not matched to a gene: 20. The CDR3 contains 20 residues. Per the germline V gene, CDR1 is SGHRS and CDR2 is YFSETQ. This chain's CDR3 is CASSPRQTNPGLAVNNEQFF. CDR3 DNA: TGCGCCAGCAGCCCCAGACAGACAAACCCGGGACTAGCGGTTAACAATGAGCAGTTCTTC.

The CDR3 nucleotides read TGTGCCAGCAGTTTATTATCGGGTTCGATCGGGACTCTCTTGGGCGAGCAGTACTTC. Translating it yields CASSLLSGSIGTLLGEQYF. V is TRBV28 and J is TRBJ2-7; TRBD2 might be the D (6 bases). The CDR3 has 19 residues. Trimming removed 1 base from V and 6 bases from J, with 28 bases in between. CDR1 and CDR2 (germline): MDHEN, SYDVKM.

J is TRBJ1-6 and V is TRBV5-1, with a weak D call TRBD1 (6 bases). The CDR3 sequence is 16 residues long. V was shortened by 1 base and J by 1 base, with 9 bases between the two germline ends. Germline lookup yields CDR1 SGHRS and CDR2 YFSETQ. The CDR3 DNA is TGCGCCAGCAGCTTGTCAGGGGCGTCCTATAATTCACCCCTCCACTTT. It encodes CASSLSGASYNSPLHF.

The chain links TRBV2 to TRBJ1-5; perhaps TRBD1 as D (6 bases). The V and J ends lost 4 bases and 0 bases respectively, with 19 bases between them. Germline V lookup: CDR1 SNHLY, CDR2 FYNNEI. The CDR3 consists of 18 residues. In nucleotides, the CDR3 is TGTGCCAGCAGTGGCACCTTTGAGGGGGTGTATAGCAATCAGCCCCAGCATTTT. It codes for CASSGTFEGVYSNQPQHF.

The chain is built from TRBV6-5 and TRBJ1-1; D unresolved. The germline V gene has CDR1 MNHEY and CDR2 SVGAGI. Trimming cost V 5 bases and J 1 base, with 8 bases left between them. CDR3 size: 13 residues. The CDR3 DNA reads TGTGCCAGCAGTATCCGGGGGAACACTGAAGCTTTCTTT. Amino acid sequence: CASSIRGNTEAFF.

This clone was seen a single time. DNA for the CDR3: TGCGCCAGCAGCTTGACAGGCCACGAGCAGTACTTC. This gives the protein CASSLTGHEQYF. This sequence joins TRBV5-1 and TRBJ2-7, with D possibly matching TRBD1 (5 bases). The CDR3 loop spans 12 amino acids. The germline CDR1 and CDR2 sequences are SGHRS and YFSETQ. Trimming took 1 base from V and 5 from J, leaving 7 bases between them.

The gene calls are TRBV12-3 or TRBV12-4 and TRBJ2-7; 8 bases are a match to TRBD1. Losses at the gene ends were 1 base for V and 7 bases for J; bases not matched to a gene: 3. This CDR3 has 13 amino acids. The DNA of the CDR3 is TGTGCCAGCAGTTTAGACAGGGGGAGAGAGCAGTACTTC. Its protein is CASSLDRGREQYF.

This clone counts as medium-sized. The V call is TRBV7-9, the J call TRBJ2-1; 8 bases map to TRBD2. Germline V gene lookup returns CDR1 SEHNR and CDR2 FQNEAQ (reference sequence). Losses at the gene ends were 1 base for V and 4 bases for J; bases not matched to a gene: 3. The CDR3 is made up of 15 amino acids. The CDR3 sequence is CASSLVLADYNEQFF. In DNA form, the CDR3 reads TGTGCCAGCAGCTTAGTACTAGCGGATTACAATGAGCAGTTCTTC.

The chain joins TRBV25-1 to TRBJ1-1, with 7 nucleotides matching TRBD1. The CDR3 has 16 amino acids. V trimming: 2 bases; J trimming: 4 bases; junction bases outside the gene matches: 10. Germline loops: CDR1 MGHDK, CDR2 SYGVNS. Here the CDR3 DNA reads TGTGCCAGCAGTGAACGTGGATCAGGGGGGCTCACTGAAGCTTTCTTT. Translating it yields CASSERGSGGLTEAFF.

This chain links TRBV4-2 with TRBJ2-3; TRBD2 matches at 14 bases. This CDR3 contains 16 residues. The ends lost 5 bases at V and 4 bases at J; junction bases unmatched: 5. Germline CDR1 LGHNA, CDR2 YNFKEQ. The CDR3 region has the DNA TGTGCCAGCAGCGAGACTAGCGGGAGGGGAGCAGATACGCAGTATTTT. This sequence encodes CASSETSGRGADTQYF.

V gene TRBV28 combines with J gene TRBJ1-1; 7 bases are shared with TRBD1. V lost 4 bases, J lost 4 bases, and 9 bases stayed unmatched. The CDR3 runs 15 residues. From germline, CDR1 is MDHEN and CDR2 SYDVKM. The CDR3 DNA is TGTGCCAGCAGTTGGCAAGGAGGGGGCGGCACTGAAGCTTTCTTT. As protein: CASSWQGGGGTEAFF.

The CDR3 sequence is CASSLFVLAGGLDTQYF. Written as DNA, the CDR3 is TGTGCCAGCAGTTTATTCGTTCTAGCGGGAGGCCTAGATACGCAGTATTTT. This rearrangement joins TRBV28 to TRBJ2-3; 11 nucleotides agree with TRBD2. Germline V lookup: CDR1 MDHEN, CDR2 SYDVKM. The CDR3 sequence is 17 residues long. With V trimmed by 1 base and J by 5 bases, 8 bases remained unmatched.

V is TRBV23-1 and J is TRBJ1-5; 8 bases are shared with TRBD1. TRBV23-1 is an ORF; its function is uncertain. V shed 5 bases, J shed 1 base, and the junction held 7 bases outside the gene matches. This CDR3 region has 16 residues. The CDR3 sequence: CASSGQGVRSNQPQHF. The CDR3 DNA reads as TGCGCCAGCAGTGGACAGGGAGTGAGGAGCAATCAGCCCCAGCATTTT.

In DNA form, the CDR3 reads TGTGCCACCAGTGATTTCCCGGAGGGGACAGGGAGGTCACCCCTCCACTTT. Its translation: CATSDFPEGTGRSPLHF. The chain joins TRBV24-1 to TRBJ1-6; 9 bases align to TRBD1. J lost 10 bases, V lost 1 base, and 10 bases had no gene match. This CDR3 has 17 amino acids. Germline assignment: CDR1 KGHDR and CDR2 SFDVKD.

The genes are TRBV29-1 and TRBJ2-7; TRBD1 aligns across 8 bases. The length of the CDR3 is 12 residues. Germline V gene sequence: CDR1 SQVTM, CDR2 ANQGSEA. The trim removed 5 bases at V and 2 bases at J, leaving 2 bases unmatched. CDR3 in DNA: TGCAGCGTTTGGGACAGGACCTACGAGCAGTACTTC. Protein product: CSVWDRTYEQYF.

This chain connects TRBV7-9 to TRBJ2-3, with 10 bases that match TRBD2. Germline loops: CDR1 SEHNR, CDR2 FQNEAQ (reference sequence). The CDR3 runs to 15 residues. V shed 3 bases and J 4 bases; nucleotides not matched to a gene: 4. Here the CDR3 DNA reads TGTGCCAGCAGCTTTACTAGCGGGAAATCAGATACGCAGTATTTT. Encoded protein: CASSFTSGKSDTQYF.

This clone showed up just a few times. The chain uses TRBV7-9 and TRBJ1-5; D remains unclear. The V and J ends lost 1 base and 0 bases respectively, with 13 bases between them. The length of the CDR3 is 17 residues. Germline V gene sequence: CDR1 SEHNR, CDR2 FQNEAQ (reference sequence). The CDR3 DNA is TGTGCCAGCAGCTTAGGGGCCCTCGGCCGTAGCAATCAGCCCCAGCATTTT. It specifies CASSLGALGRSNQPQHF.

This clone has a single count. This chain joins TRBV15 and TRBJ1-1; possible D gene TRBD1, 6 bases. Germline V CDR1 and CDR2: LNHNV, YYDKDF (reference sequence). V was cut by 5 bases and J by 2 bases, with 12 bases left in between. This CDR3 has 14 amino acids. The CDR3 nucleotides read TGTGCCACCAGCGTAAACAGGGAAAACACTGAAGCTTTCTTT. Translated, it gives CATSVNRENTEAFF.

The sample holds a few counts of this clone. The chain carries TRBV24-1 and TRBJ1-1, with a possible D match to TRBD1 (5 bases). The CDR3 runs 13 residues. Deletions cut 0 bases from V and 4 bases from J, with 5 bases between. Germline values: CDR1 KGHDR, CDR2 SFDVKD. The CDR3 protein is CATSDLQGTEAFF. As DNA, the CDR3 is TGTGCCACCAGTGATTTGCAGGGCACTGAAGCTTTCTTT.

The gene calls are TRBV9 and TRBJ2-3; TRBD2 is a possible D gene (7 bases). The CDR3 is made up of 16 amino acids. Trimming removed 0 bases at V and 4 bases at J, with 15 bases between. CDR1 is SGDLS, CDR2 YYNGEE, per germline. In DNA form, the CDR3 reads TGTGCCAGCAGCGTAGGGCGGGAGTACAGGGCAGATACGCAGTATTTT. It specifies CASSVGREYRADTQYF.

The V and J genes are TRBV5-1 and TRBJ1-2; D gene uncertain. V was cut by 1 base and J by 3 bases, with 16 bases left in between. Germline CDR1 SGHRS, CDR2 YFSETQ. This CDR3 is built from 16 residues. The CDR3 nucleotides are TGCGCCAGCAGCTTGTTGGGCGGAGGCCTTGACTATGGCTACACCTTC. As protein: CASSLLGGGLDYGYTF.

This sequence joins TRBV27 and TRBJ2-1; TRBD2 matches at 7 bases. The V gene's germline CDR1 is MNHEY and CDR2 SMNVEV (reference sequence). Trimming took 5 bases from V and 2 from J; bases not matched to a gene: 9. This CDR3 spans 16 amino acids. DNA of the CDR3: TGTGCCAGCAGTGCCCCCCCCGGGACTACCTACAATGAGCAGTTCTTC. Translating it yields CASSAPPGTTYNEQFF.

The V call is TRBV28, the J call TRBJ1-5; perhaps TRBD1 as D (6 bases). This CDR3 has 17 residues. Germline loops: CDR1 MDHEN, CDR2 SYDVKM. Trimming left V 6 bases short and J 0 bases short, with 18 bases between. Here the CDR3 reads CASSQGRGGYSNQPQHF. CDR3 nucleotide sequence: TGTGCCAGCAGCCAGGGCCGGGGGGGCTATAGCAATCAGCCCCAGCATTTT.

The chain couples TRBV28 to TRBJ1-2; D not resolved. CDR1 MDHEN and CDR2 SYDVKM come from the germline V gene. Between the trimmed V and J ends, which lost 10 bases and 9 bases, there was a span of 18 bases. The CDR3 length is 12 residues. In DNA, the CDR3 is TGTGCCACCCGAACCGGTCTCTTTAGCTACACCTTC. Its protein product is CATRTGLFSYTF.

This clone was counted once. V and J are TRBV6-2 or TRBV6-3 and TRBJ1-4; possible D gene TRBD1, 5 bases. Trimming took 6 bases from V and 4 from J, leaving 15 bases between them. Looked up from germline, CDR1 is MNHEY and CDR2 is SVGEGT. This CDR3 spans 15 amino acids. The CDR3 bases are TGTGCCAGCAGCTCACCCTCGGGGGTTAATGAAAAACTGTTTTTT. Its protein product is CASSSPSGVNEKLFF.